The clone carrying this T cell receptor beta chain was detected ten times or more. These data come from a study of Graves' ophthalmopathy and Graves' hyperthyroidism. Patients with other autoimmune diseases, uncontrolled infections, pregnancy or lactation were excluded. CDR1 and CDR2 (germline): SNHLY, FYNNEI. The V and J ends lost 1 base and 0 bases, in that order; junction bases with no gene match: 8. The CDR3 consists of 20 residues. Beta-chain TCR CDR3 regions were amplified from RNA transcripts. Following a first-round RT-PCR that used HTBI primers, a second-round multiplex PCR was carried out. TCRdb processed the multiplex PCR reads anew with MiXCR; each CDR3 protein has one entry. The sample lists almost 400,000 distinct CDR3 sequences; approximately 20% were seen once.

The receptor comes from a woman aged 18-35 years with Graves' ophthalmopathy. This sequence joins TRBV2 and TRBJ1-6, with TRBD1 matching over 11 bases. The sequenced sample was peripheral blood. The CDR3 is CASSEGPGTGGGSYNSPLHF. For the CDR3, the DNA is TGTGCCAGCAGTGAAGGGCCCGGGACAGGGGGGGGCTCCTATAATTCACCCCTCCACTTT.